Described below is a single T cell receptor (beta chain) sequence and its context. The source of the sample is a study of blood T cell repertoires in COVID-19. Looking at the study overall: Specimens from acute and convalescent COVID-19 originated in the United States, Italy and Spain. T cells, B-cell-depleted T cells, or PBMCs provided the cDNA or gDNA that served as material.

As originally analysed: Nucleated cell counts were estimated from reference gene primer amplification. Some clones are missing from TCRdb's copy, which holds only in-frame ones; the method was immunoSEQ multiplex PCR. D and trimming were read from the DNA, whereas the V and J calls and clone size are those reported in that table. The table has more than 75,000 clones, roughly 84% seen once. What was sequenced was peripheral blood. The TCR comes from a human donor in a cohort sampled during active COVID-19.

The CDR3 loop is CASAPTEGDSPYEQYF. DNA of the CDR3: TGTGCCAGTGCCCCGACTGAGGGGGACAGCCCCTACGAGCAGTACTTC. This rearrangement joins TRBV3-1 (or the pseudogene TRBV3-2) to TRBJ2-7; 7 positions agree with TRBD1. Germline CDR1 LGHDT, CDR2 YNNKEL (reference sequence). This CDR3 comprises 16 residues. V was clipped by 9 bases and J by 2 bases; unmatched bases: 16.